This passage covers 23 T cell receptor beta chains from one sample sequenced in a study of identical twins. Using its own MiXCR run on the 5' RACE reads, TCRdb lists one record per CDR3 protein. This repertoire shows around 960,000 distinct CDR3 sequences, 10% to 15% found once; its top ten account for around 1.6%. These same records also appear under a second study, on yellow fever vaccine responses in identical twins.

The sample was PBMCs. These receptors all come from a woman younger than 30 in good health.

The chain couples TRBV20-1 to TRBJ2-1; perhaps TRBD1 as D (6 bases). Germline CDR1 DFQATT, CDR2 SNEGSKA (reference sequence). The CDR3 is 14 amino acids. V was pared by 0 bases and J by 5 bases, with 11 bases between. The CDR3 here is CSARDRGANNEQFF. The CDR3 nucleotides read TGCAGTGCTAGAGACAGGGGCGCCAACAATGAGCAGTTCTTC.

The chain joins TRBV12-3 or TRBV12-4 to TRBJ1-5, with TRBD1 matching over 7 bases. After removal of 1 base from V and 0 bases from J, the junction contained 6 bases not matched to a gene. This CDR3 is built from 17 residues. CDR3 coding DNA: TGTGCCAGCAGTTTAGTGGGGACAGAGGGTAGCAATCAGCCCCAGCATTTT. Translating gives CASSLVGTEGSNQPQHF.

CDR3 DNA: TGTGCCAGCAGTTTTAGTGCCGGGACAGCACCTAGGGATGAGCAGTTCTTC. It translates to CASSFSAGTAPRDEQFF. The chain combines TRBV12-3 or TRBV12-4 with TRBJ2-1; 7 bases are shared with TRBD1. There are 17 residues in the CDR3. J lost 8 bases, V lost 3 bases, and 16 bases had no gene match.

The genes are TRBV4-2 and TRBJ2-4, with TRBD2 identical over 10 bases. Germline V gene lookup returns CDR1 LGHNA and CDR2 YNFKEQ. The junction had 13 bases not matched to a gene; V was cut back by 0 bases and J by 5 bases. The CDR3 has 19 amino acids. The DNA of the CDR3 is TGTGCCAGCAGCCAAGATAGGCTAGCGGGGGACCGGGTGCAAAACATTCAGTACTTC. It is translated as CASSQDRLAGDRVQNIQYF.

This clonotype occurred many times. This chain joins TRBV29-1 and TRBJ1-1; no clear D. This CDR3 is built from 11 residues. Trimming took 4 bases from V and 9 from J, leaving 12 bases between them. Germline V gene sequence: CDR1 SQVTM, CDR2 ANQGSEA. The CDR3 DNA reads TGCAGCGTTGTATGGGCAGAGAAAGCTTTCTTT. Its translation is CSVVWAEKAFF.

This sequence joins TRBV24-1 and TRBJ2-1, with D maybe TRBD1 (6 bases). This CDR3 is 15 amino acids long. The germline CDR1 and CDR2 sequences are KGHDR and SFDVKD. Trimming left V 4 bases short and J 7 bases short, with 16 bases between. The CDR3 sequence is CATSDPTGTKNEQFF. The CDR3 DNA reads as TGTGCCACCAGTGACCCCACCGGGACAAAGAATGAGCAGTTCTTC.

The rearrangement uses TRBV12-3 or TRBV12-4 and TRBJ1-5, with D maybe TRBD1 (6 bases). The V gene lost 5 bases and the J gene lost 0 bases, with 17 bases spanning the gap. The CDR3 runs 17 residues. The CDR3, as DNA: TGTGCCAGCAGTACGGGGGCAGGGGCGTATAGCAATCAGCCCCAGCATTTT. It codes for CASSTGAGAYSNQPQHF.

The chain is built from TRBV5-1 and TRBJ2-1; D tentatively fits TRBD1 or TRBD2 (5 bases each). V gave up 7 bases and J gave up 3 bases, with 14 bases separating them. There are 14 residues in the CDR3. Germline CDR1 SGHRS, CDR2 YFSETQ. The CDR3 spells CASFRDDRYNEQFF. The CDR3 DNA is TGCGCCAGCTTCCGGGACGATCGCTACAATGAGCAGTTCTTC.

This clonotype came up a few times. The CDR3 protein is CSARGGARGEAFF. The CDR3 bases are TGCAGTGCTAGAGGGGGGGCTAGGGGTGAAGCTTTCTTT. The chain carries TRBV20-1 and TRBJ1-1; weak D call: TRBD1 (6 bases). Deletions cut 1 base from V and 7 bases from J, with 13 bases between. Germline CDR1 and CDR2: DFQATT and SNEGSKA (reference sequence). The CDR3 has 13 residues.

The CDR3 sequence is CASSKGTGNSYEQYF. The CDR3 nucleotides read TGTGCCAGCAGCAAAGGGACAGGCAACTCCTACGAGCAGTACTTC. This rearrangement joins TRBV13 to TRBJ2-7, with 8 bases lining up with TRBD1. The V gene end was trimmed by 5 bases and the J gene end by 0 bases; junction bases not matched to a gene: 6. Germline V gives CDR1 PRHDT, CDR2 FYEKMQ (reference sequence). The CDR3 is 15 residues long.

The chain combines TRBV14 with TRBJ2-2; D is undetermined. Germline V gene data show CDR1 as SGHDN and CDR2 as FVKESK. This CDR3 has 14 residues. The V and J ends lost 0 bases and 6 bases respectively, with 8 bases between them. The CDR3 nucleotides are TGTGCCAGCAGCCAAGAATCAGTATCCGGGGAGCTGTTTTTT. Translated, it gives CASSQESVSGELFF.

This clonotype was recorded a few times. This chain connects TRBV10-3 to TRBJ1-1, with TRBD1 as a possible D gene (6 bases). Trimming left V 11 bases short and J 1 base short, with 14 bases between. Germline values: CDR1 ENHRY, CDR2 SYGVKD. This CDR3 is 13 amino acids long. CDR3: CAAMGQENTEAFF. In DNA form, the CDR3 reads TGTGCCGCCATGGGACAAGAGAACACTGAAGCTTTCTTT.

This clonotype was counted between two and nine times. This sequence joins TRBV12-3 or TRBV12-4 and TRBJ2-1, with D maybe TRBD2 (5 bases). This CDR3 region has 15 residues. V was clipped by 7 bases and J by 0 bases, with 13 bases between them. CDR3 in DNA: TGTGCCAGCACCACGATCCGGGACTCCTACAATGAGCAGTTCTTC. It yields the protein CASTTIRDSYNEQFF.

The table lists this clonotype with many counts. V gene TRBV27 combines with J gene TRBJ2-1, with 7 bases that match TRBD2. V lost 6 bases, J lost 10 bases, and 18 bases stayed unmatched. Germline CDR1 is MNHEY and CDR2 is SMNVEV (reference sequence). CDR3 length: 16 residues. DNA for the CDR3: TGTGCCAGCAGCCCAGGGTCGGGGACTATTTTCGTCGAGCAGTTCTTC. Translation gives CASSPGSGTIFVEQFF.

The CDR3 DNA reads as TGTGCCAGCAGTTTACTGCGGAAGTCCTACGAGCAGTACTTC. Protein: CASSLLRKSYEQYF. This chain connects TRBV28 to TRBJ2-7; unclear D gene. V gave up 2 bases and J gave up 1 base, with 9 bases separating them. This CDR3 is 14 amino acids long. The germline gives CDR1 MDHEN, CDR2 SYDVKM.

The chain employs TRBV5-4 and TRBJ2-1, with D possibly TRBD2 on 5 matching bases. Germline values: CDR1 SGHNT, CDR2 YYREEE (reference sequence). V lost 4 bases and J lost 9, with 11 bases in between. The CDR3 totals 12 residues. This CDR3 reads CASSEGGVEQFF. In nucleotides, the CDR3 is TGTGCCAGCAGCGAGGGCGGTGTTGAGCAGTTCTTC.

The chain recombines TRBV3-1 with TRBJ1-1; 7 nucleotides align to TRBD1. In germline, CDR1 is LGHDT, CDR2 YNNKEL (reference sequence). J gave up 2 bases and V 2 bases, and 8 bases lay outside the gene matches. The CDR3 has 16 residues. This CDR3 is CASSQTRTGLNTEAFF. The CDR3 DNA reads TGTGCCAGCAGCCAAACCAGGACAGGCCTTAACACTGAAGCTTTCTTT.

The sample holds many counts of this clonotype. The J gene is TRBJ2-1, the V gene TRBV29-1; 11 bases align to TRBD2. Losses at the gene ends were 0 bases for V and 7 bases for J; bases not matched to a gene: 8. CDR1 and CDR2 (germline): SQVTM, ANQGSEA. The CDR3 has 16 residues. The CDR3 DNA sequence: TGCAGCGTTGAAGACCTACTAGCGGGAGATGGGAATGAGCAGTTCTTC. It codes for CSVEDLLAGDGNEQFF.

The chain links TRBV20-1 to TRBJ1-1, with unresolved D. The CDR3 is 12 amino acids. CDR1 is DFQATT, CDR2 SNEGSKA, per germline (reference sequence). V was trimmed by 6 bases and J by 6 bases, leaving 14 bases between them. CDR3 amino acids: CSATSRWAEAFF. The DNA of the CDR3 is TGCAGTGCGACTTCCCGGTGGGCTGAAGCTTTCTTT.

In its sample, this clonotype was seen a few times. The J gene is TRBJ2-1, the V gene TRBV29-1, with TRBD1 as a possible D gene (6 bases). The CDR3 covers 12 residues. Germline V CDR1 and CDR2: SQVTM, ANQGSEA. The germline V and J ends were trimmed by 5 bases and 7 bases, with 12 bases remaining between them. The CDR3 DNA sequence: TGCAGCGTTAGGACAGAGAAAAATGAGCAGTTCTTC. Amino acids: CSVRTEKNEQFF.

As concerns this clonotype: A junction end diverges from the germline sequence, so it may reflect a read error. This sequence joins TRBV3-1 and TRBJ2-2; D gene unclear. The CDR3 runs 12 residues. Germline V CDR1 and CDR2: LGHDT, YNNKEL (reference sequence). CDR3 coding DNA: TGTGCCAGCAGCCCAAACACCGAGGAGCTGTTTTTT. The encoded protein is CASSPNTEELFF.

This clonotype has only a few counts. The V call is TRBV10-2, the J call TRBJ2-4; the D gene could be TRBD1 or TRBD2 (5 bases each). The germline CDR1 and CDR2 sequences are WSHSY and SAAADI. Between the trimmed V and J ends, which lost 5 bases and 0 bases, there was a span of 8 bases. The CDR3 runs to 14 residues. CDR3 sequence reads: CASSMGVAKNIQYF. The CDR3 bases are TGCGCCAGCAGTATGGGGGTAGCCAAAAACATTCAGTACTTC.

This clonotype was counted only a few times. The chain combines TRBV2 with TRBJ2-7; 7 positions match TRBD2. The germline V gene has CDR1 SNHLY and CDR2 FYNNEI. Trimming removed 4 bases from V and 4 bases from J; junction bases left unmatched: 7. CDR3 length: 14 amino acids. In DNA form, the CDR3 reads TGTGCCAGCAGTGGCCCCGGGACTACTTACGAGCAGTACTTC. This sequence encodes CASSGPGTTYEQYF.